These 20 T cell receptor beta chains were all obtained from the same sample, sequenced in a study of shared clonotypes between healthy human individuals. Assay used: immunoSEQ multiplex PCR; TCRdb lists only in-frame clones, some missing. The repertoire includes fewer than 1 million clones, 95% to 97% of them detected once, and approximately 0.2% sits in the top ten. Cells designated naive CD8 were CD45RO-negative and were positively selected for CCR7, with terminally differentiated effector memory CD45RA+ cells excluded. The source material was naive CD8+ T cells sorted from blood. These receptors were collected from a man aged 25 to 40 in good health.

The chain has TRBV27 and TRBJ2-7; 8 nucleotides line up with TRBD2. From germline, CDR1 is MNHEY and CDR2 SMNVEV (reference sequence). The CDR3 is 16 amino acids. Trimming removed 6 bases from V and 3 bases from J; junction bases left unmatched: 13. CDR3 DNA: TGTGCCAGCAGCCCTTCCTGGCAGGGACTAGTCTACGAGCAGTACTTC. Its protein is CASSPSWQGLVYEQYF.

This rearrangement joins TRBV27 to TRBJ2-7; TRBD1 is a possible D gene (6 bases). V lost 0 bases and J 2 bases, leaving 14 bases between the germline ends. Germline CDR1 and CDR2: MNHEY and SMNVEV (reference sequence). The CDR3 totals 16 residues. CDR3 loop: CASSLSWGTGTYEQYF. For the CDR3, the DNA is TGTGCCAGCAGTTTATCGTGGGGCACAGGGACCTACGAGCAGTACTTC.

The CDR3 sequence is CASSQRYTSISLSGANVLTF. DNA for the CDR3: TGCGCCAGCAGTCAACGTTATACTTCGATATCCCTCTCTGGGGCCAACGTCCTGACTTTC. V and J are TRBV23-1 and TRBJ2-6, with D unclear. TRBV23-1 is labeled an ORF, and its function is uncertain. The V end lost 2 bases, the J end lost 0 bases, and 20 bases lay between the germline ends. The CDR3 covers 20 residues.

The V gene is TRBV7-9, the J gene TRBJ1-3, with D possibly being TRBD1 (5 bases). CDR1 is SEHNR and CDR2 is FQNEAQ in the germline V gene (reference sequence). This CDR3 is built from 15 residues. V was pared by 3 bases and J by 0 bases, with 9 bases between. The DNA of the CDR3 is TGTGCCAGCAGCTTCGCCAGGGACTCTGGAAACACCATATATTTT. Translating gives CASSFARDSGNTIYF. Together with reference TRBV7-9 and TRBJ1-3, the CDR3 gives the full variable domain: DTGVSQNPRHKITKRGQNVTFRCDPISEHNRLYWYRQTLGQGPEFLTYFQNEAQLEKSRLLSDRFSAERPKGSFSTLEIQRTEQGDSAMYLCASSFARDSGNTIYFGEGSWLTVV.

The CDR3 sequence: CASNHWAQNEQFF. DNA for the CDR3: TGTGCCAGCAATCACTGGGCGCAAAATGAGCAGTTCTTC. The chain employs TRBV14 and TRBJ2-1; D not certain. CDR3 length: 13 residues. V was clipped by 7 bases and J by 7 bases, with 14 bases between them. Per the germline V gene, CDR1 is SGHDN and CDR2 is FVKESK. Looking up the rest from reference TRBV14 and TRBJ2-1 gives the full variable domain: EAGVTQFPSHSVIEKGQTVTLRCDPISGHDNLYWYRRVMGKEIKFLLHFVKESKQDESGMPNNRFLAERTGGTYSTLKVQPAELEDSGVYFCASNHWAQNEQFFGPGTRLTVL.

V is TRBV7-9 and J is TRBJ2-5; perhaps TRBD2 as D (5 bases). Germline V lookup: CDR1 SEHNR, CDR2 FQNEAQ (reference sequence). The CDR3 totals 14 residues. Trimming stripped 2 bases from V and 1 base from J, with 8 bases between. The CDR3 DNA is TGTGCCAGCAGCTTACGGGGAACCCAAGAGACCCAGTACTTC. Translation gives CASSLRGTQETQYF.

The chain has TRBV2 and TRBJ2-7; TRBD2 aligns across 13 bases. From germline, CDR1 is SNHLY and CDR2 FYNNEI. The CDR3 loop spans 19 amino acids. V shed 0 bases and J 4 bases; nucleotides not matched to a gene: 12. CDR3 coding DNA: TGTGCCAGCAGTGAAGCCCTTACTAGCGGGAGGGCTAGGTTTTACGAGCAGTACTTC. Translated: CASSEALTSGRARFYEQYF.

This chain uses TRBV7-9 with TRBJ2-1; 10 nucleotides match TRBD2. The CDR3 covers 14 residues. Germline V gene lookup returns CDR1 SEHNR and CDR2 FQNEAQ (reference sequence). V shed 5 bases and J 10 bases; nucleotides not matched to a gene: 8. The CDR3 nucleotides read TGTGCCAGCAGCGCTGCTAGCGGGAGAAACGAGCAGTTCTTC. It yields the protein CASSAASGRNEQFF.

The chain joins TRBV5-4 to TRBJ1-1; D is unresolved. Germline CDR1 SGHNT, CDR2 YYREEE (reference sequence). V lost 1 base and J lost 0, with 7 bases in between. CDR3 length: 14 amino acids. The DNA of the CDR3 is TGTGCCAGCAGCTTGCGGAGATTGAACACTGAAGCTTTCTTT. Translating it yields CASSLRRLNTEAFF.

J is TRBJ1-1 and V is TRBV4-1; D may be TRBD1 (5 bases). Trimming pared 1 base from V and 0 bases from J, leaving 15 bases between. This CDR3 is 17 amino acids long. Germline V gene lookup returns CDR1 MGHRA and CDR2 YSYEKL. The CDR3 bases are TGCGCCAGCAGCCAAGGGGCACCAGGGAGCTTGAACACTGAAGCTTTCTTT. As protein: CASSQGAPGSLNTEAFF.

This chain uses TRBV28 with TRBJ2-7; either TRBD1 or TRBD2 may supply D (5 bases each). Germline values: CDR1 MDHEN, CDR2 SYDVKM. This CDR3 has 15 residues. With 3 bases removed from V and 4 bases from J, the gap between germline ends came to 16 bases. The CDR3 sequence: CASSFRGPTRYEQYF. In DNA, the CDR3 is TGTGCCAGCAGTTTTAGGGGACCAACAAGGTACGAGCAGTACTTC.

The genes are TRBV9 and TRBJ1-1, with no clear D. V was shortened by 2 bases and J by 1 base, with 9 bases between the two germline ends. Looked up from germline, CDR1 is SGDLS and CDR2 is YYNGEE. The CDR3 loop spans 14 amino acids. For the CDR3, the DNA is TGTGCCAGCAGCGTTATTCGGCAGAACACTGAAGCTTTCTTT. Amino acids: CASSVIRQNTEAFF.

The V and J genes are TRBV4-1 and TRBJ2-1; possibly TRBD1 or TRBD2 for D (5 bases each). Trimming stripped 0 bases from V and 3 bases from J, with 12 bases between. This CDR3 spans 16 amino acids. Germline CDR1 is MGHRA and CDR2 is YSYEKL. CDR3 nucleotide sequence: TGCGCCAGCAGCCAAGATCCCGGGACCCGCTACAATGAGCAGTTCTTC. Translating it yields CASSQDPGTRYNEQFF.

This rearrangement joins TRBV6-5 to TRBJ2-6; either TRBD1 or TRBD2 may supply D (6 bases each). The V end was cut by 0 bases, the J end by 4 bases, with 10 bases between. The V gene's germline CDR1 is MNHEY and CDR2 SVGAGI. This CDR3 is 16 amino acids long. The CDR3 spells CASSYSRGAGANVLTF. CDR3 nucleotides: TGTGCCAGCAGTTACTCGAGGGGGGCCGGGGCCAACGTCCTGACTTTC.

This chain joins TRBV9 and TRBJ2-7; 11 nucleotides line up with TRBD2. This CDR3 is 16 amino acids long. Germline V lookup: CDR1 SGDLS, CDR2 YYNGEE. Unmatched junction bases numbered 5, after V lost 3 bases and J lost 0 bases. The CDR3 sequence: CASSATLAGDSYEQYF. DNA of the CDR3: TGTGCCAGCAGCGCCACACTAGCGGGGGACTCCTACGAGCAGTACTTC.

V usage is TRBV2 and J usage is TRBJ2-7, with D uncertain. V was cut by 5 bases and J by 3 bases, with 8 bases left in between. CDR3 length: 12 amino acids. CDR1 is SNHLY and CDR2 is FYNNEI in the germline V gene. The CDR3 loop reads CASSQDNYEQYF. Here the CDR3 DNA reads TGTGCCAGCAGTCAGGATAACTACGAGCAGTACTTC.

This clone was seen once. This chain links TRBV7-9 with TRBJ2-5; 7 nucleotides align to TRBD1. The CDR3 is made up of 15 amino acids. V shed 5 bases, J shed 3 bases, and the junction held 9 bases outside the gene matches. Germline V gene sequence: CDR1 SEHNR, CDR2 FQNEAQ (reference sequence). The CDR3 nucleotides read TGTGCCAGCAGCCCTTATACAGGGGAAAAAGAGACCCAGTACTTC. This sequence encodes CASSPYTGEKETQYF. Drawing the rest from reference TRBV7-9 and TRBJ2-5, the complete variable domain is DTGVSQNPRHKITKRGQNVTFRCDPISEHNRLYWYRQTLGQGPEFLTYFQNEAQLEKSRLLSDRFSAERPKGSFSTLEIQRTEQGDSAMYLCASSPYTGEKETQYFGPGTRLLVL.

This clone came up once. A junction boundary mismatches the germline segment, possibly from a read error. The chain has TRBV7-7 and TRBJ2-5; 13 bases are a match to TRBD2. CDR3 length: 16 residues. Germline loops: CDR1 SSHAT, CDR2 FNYEAQ (reference sequence). CDR3 residues: CASSPRLAGGIETQYF. In DNA form, the CDR3 reads TGTGCTAGCAGCCCTCGACTAGCGGGAGGTATTGAGACCCAGTACTTC.

This chain connects TRBV27 to TRBJ2-7; a weak D match, TRBD1 (6 bases). The CDR3 covers 13 residues. CDR1 is MNHEY, CDR2 SMNVEV, per germline (reference sequence). Between the trimmed V and J ends, which lost 7 bases and 5 bases, there was a span of 15 bases. CDR3 DNA sequence: TGTGCCAGCAACGAAGTGGGGGCCCACGAGCAGTACTTC. Protein sequence: CASNEVGAHEQYF.

The count of this clone is one. The chain recombines TRBV11-2 with TRBJ1-1, with D possibly TRBD1 on 5 matching bases. This CDR3 has 18 amino acids. Germline-derived CDR1 and CDR2 are SGHAT and FQNNGV. Deletions cut 1 base from V and 3 bases from J, with 21 bases between. The DNA for the CDR3 is TGTGCCAGCAGCTTAGCCGGGACGGTTGGATTGAGGGACACTGAAGCTTTCTTT. Protein product: CASSLAGTVGLRDTEAFF.